The 13 T cell receptor beta chains below all came from one sample that was sequenced in a study of CD8 T cells in Susac syndrome. Random hexamers were used to reverse transcribe about 0.5 to 1 ug of RNA. TCRdb used MiXCR to reprocess the immunoSEQ multiplex PCR reads, holding one entry per CDR3 protein. The sample holds about 180,000 distinct CDR3 sequences; approximately 95% are singletons and the top ten take roughly 0.12%. Sequencing was done on a sample of CD4+ T cells from PBMCs. The receptor source for this set is a human donor with Susac syndrome.

The genes are TRBV30 and TRBJ2-7; no definite D call. The V end lost 8 bases, the J end lost 3 bases, and 11 bases lay between the germline ends. The germline gives CDR1 GTSNPN, CDR2 SVGIG (reference sequence). The CDR3 spans 11 residues. CDR3 sequence reads: CAGDWGYEQYF. The CDR3 DNA reads TGTGCCGGAGACTGGGGCTACGAGCAGTACTTC.

The gene calls are TRBV29-1 and TRBJ1-5, with a tentative D call TRBD1 (6 bases). From germline, CDR1 is SQVTM and CDR2 ANQGSEA. The CDR3 sequence is 12 residues long. V lost 4 bases and J 7 bases, leaving 11 bases between the germline ends. For the CDR3, the DNA is TGCAGCGTTGTAACAGGGACGCAGCCCCAGCATTTT. Translated: CSVVTGTQPQHF.

The V gene is TRBV20-1, the J gene TRBJ2-6; tentative D call: TRBD1 (6 bases). CDR3 length: 15 residues. Germline V gives CDR1 DFQATT, CDR2 SNEGSKA (reference sequence). The V end was cut by 0 bases, the J end by 1 base, with 7 bases between. Here the CDR3 reads CSAREGGSGANVLTF. Here the CDR3 DNA reads TGCAGTGCTAGAGAAGGGGGTTCTGGGGCCAACGTCCTGACTTTC.

This clonotype was seen only a few times. The chain joins TRBV20-1 to TRBJ2-3, with D tentatively TRBD2 (7 bases). Trimming left V 5 bases short and J 2 bases short, with 8 bases between. The CDR3 sequence is 12 residues long. Germline CDR1 and CDR2: DFQATT and SNEGSKA (reference sequence). The CDR3 loop is CSAAGATDTQYF. CDR3 DNA: TGCAGTGCTGCGGGGGCCACAGATACGCAGTATTTT.

The chain uses TRBV4-1 and TRBJ2-4, with TRBD2 matching 14 bases. The V gene end was trimmed by 1 base and the J gene end by 14 bases; junction bases not matched to a gene: 7. In germline, CDR1 is MGHRA, CDR2 YSYEKL. The CDR3 has 15 residues. This CDR3 reads CASSQATSGRGVKYF. The DNA of the CDR3 is TGCGCCAGCAGCCAAGCGACTAGCGGGAGGGGGGTTAAGTACTTC.

The chain employs TRBV15 and TRBJ2-7; 7 positions agree with TRBD1. CDR1 is LNHNV, CDR2 YYDKDF, per germline (reference sequence). The V gene end was trimmed by 4 bases and the J gene end by 7 bases; junction bases not matched to a gene: 4. The CDR3 totals 12 residues. DNA for the CDR3: TGTGCCACCAGCAAGACAGGGAAAGAGCAGTACGTC. Translated: CATSKTGKEQYV.

V and J are TRBV30 and TRBJ1-4; TRBD1 matches 10 bases. CDR1 and CDR2 (germline): GTSNPN, SVGIG (reference sequence). The CDR3 extends over 14 amino acids. J gave up 8 bases and V 7 bases, and 10 bases lay outside the gene matches. The CDR3 nucleotides are TGTGCCTCGTCCGCCGGGACAGGGGTCGAAAAACTGTTTTTT. It specifies CASSAGTGVEKLFF.

The genes are TRBV5-4 and TRBJ2-1; a weak D match, TRBD1 (6 bases). V was shortened by 4 bases and J by 8 bases, with 13 bases between the two germline ends. Germline CDR1 and CDR2: SGHNT and YYREEE (reference sequence). This CDR3 has 13 residues. The CDR3, as DNA: TGTGCCAGCAGCCCCGACAGGATACATGAGCAGTTCTTC. It specifies CASSPDRIHEQFF.

This chain connects TRBV18 to TRBJ2-5; the match to TRBD1 covers 11 bases. V lost 2 bases, J lost 1 base, and 0 bases stayed unmatched. The CDR3 has 15 residues. CDR1 is KGHSH, CDR2 LQKENI, per germline. CDR3 in amino acids: CASSPGTGGQETQYF. The CDR3 coding sequence is TGTGCCAGCTCACCAGGGACAGGGGGCCAAGAGACCCAGTACTTC.

The V and J genes are TRBV7-9 and TRBJ1-1; D gene unclear. Trimming removed 8 bases from V and 1 base from J, with 11 bases in between. The germline V gene has CDR1 SEHNR and CDR2 FQNEAQ (reference sequence). This CDR3 is built from 13 residues. CDR3 nucleotide sequence: TGTGCCAGCGCCTGGGAGGGGAACACTGAAGCTTTCTTT. Amino acid sequence: CASAWEGNTEAFF.

This clonotype showed up just once. The gene calls are TRBV12-3 or TRBV12-4 and TRBJ2-5; D unclear. CDR3 length: 14 residues. Trimming took off 7 bases at V and 5 bases at J, with 17 bases between the two ends. Written as DNA, the CDR3 is TGTGCCAGCACCATTTTCGGAGTGGGGGAGACCCAGTACTTC. Protein product: CASTIFGVGETQYF.

The chain combines TRBV7-3 with TRBJ2-3; TRBD2 might be the D (7 bases). This CDR3 spans 18 amino acids. Germline values: CDR1 SGHTA, CDR2 FQGTGA. Trimming removed 5 bases from V and 5 bases from J, with 26 bases in between. The CDR3 is CASSPASGGRGLGDTQYF. The CDR3 DNA follows: TGTGCCAGCAGCCCCGCATCCGGAGGGCGGGGGCTTGGAGATACGCAGTATTTT.

The chain combines TRBV27 with TRBJ2-3; D ambiguous. This CDR3 contains 16 residues. Trimming cost V 3 bases and J 3 bases, with 16 bases left between them. Looked up from germline, CDR1 is MNHEY and CDR2 is SMNVEV (reference sequence). CDR3: CASSFGPSDRTDTQYF. As DNA, the CDR3 is TGTGCCAGCAGTTTCGGCCCCTCGGACCGAACAGATACGCAGTATTTT.